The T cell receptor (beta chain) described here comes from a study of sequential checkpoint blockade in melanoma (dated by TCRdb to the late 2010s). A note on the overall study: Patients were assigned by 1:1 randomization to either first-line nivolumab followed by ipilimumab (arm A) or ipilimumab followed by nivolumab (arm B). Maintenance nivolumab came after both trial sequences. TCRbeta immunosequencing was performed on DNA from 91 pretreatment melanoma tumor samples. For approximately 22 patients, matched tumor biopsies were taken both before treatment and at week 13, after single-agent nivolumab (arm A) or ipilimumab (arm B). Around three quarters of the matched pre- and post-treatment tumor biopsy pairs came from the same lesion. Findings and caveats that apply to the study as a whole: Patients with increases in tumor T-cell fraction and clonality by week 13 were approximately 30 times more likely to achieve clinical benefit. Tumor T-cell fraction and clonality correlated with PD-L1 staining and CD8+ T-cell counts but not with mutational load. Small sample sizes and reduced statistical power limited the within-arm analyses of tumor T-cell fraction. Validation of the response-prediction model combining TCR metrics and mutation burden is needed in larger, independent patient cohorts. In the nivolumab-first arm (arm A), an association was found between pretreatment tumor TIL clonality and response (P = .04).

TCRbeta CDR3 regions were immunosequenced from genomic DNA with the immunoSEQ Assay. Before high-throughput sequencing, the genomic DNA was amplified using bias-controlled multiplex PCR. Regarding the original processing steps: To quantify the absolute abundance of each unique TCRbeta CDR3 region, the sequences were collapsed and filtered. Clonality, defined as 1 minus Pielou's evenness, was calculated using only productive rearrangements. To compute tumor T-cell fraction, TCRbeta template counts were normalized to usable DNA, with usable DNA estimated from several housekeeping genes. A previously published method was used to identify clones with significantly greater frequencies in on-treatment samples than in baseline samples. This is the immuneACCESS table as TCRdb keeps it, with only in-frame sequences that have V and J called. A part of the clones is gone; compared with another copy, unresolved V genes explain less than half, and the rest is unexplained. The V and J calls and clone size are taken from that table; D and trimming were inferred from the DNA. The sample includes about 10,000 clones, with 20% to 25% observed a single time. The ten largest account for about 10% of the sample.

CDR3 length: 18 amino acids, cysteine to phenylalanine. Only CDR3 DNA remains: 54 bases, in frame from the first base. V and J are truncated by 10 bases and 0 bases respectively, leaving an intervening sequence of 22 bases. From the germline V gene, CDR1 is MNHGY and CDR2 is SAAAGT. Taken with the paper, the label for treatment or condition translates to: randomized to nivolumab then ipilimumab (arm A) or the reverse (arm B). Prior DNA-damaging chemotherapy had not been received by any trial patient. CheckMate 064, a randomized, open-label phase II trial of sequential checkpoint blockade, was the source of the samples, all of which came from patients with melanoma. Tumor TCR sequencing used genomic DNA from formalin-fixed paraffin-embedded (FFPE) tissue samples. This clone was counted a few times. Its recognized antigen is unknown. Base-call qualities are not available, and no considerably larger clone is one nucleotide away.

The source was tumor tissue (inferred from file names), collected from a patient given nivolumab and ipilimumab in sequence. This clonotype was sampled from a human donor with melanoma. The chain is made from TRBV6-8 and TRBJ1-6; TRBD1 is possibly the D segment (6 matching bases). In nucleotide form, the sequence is TGTGCCACCCTAGACCTGCGGGGGCCCAGCTCCTATAATTCACCCCTCCACTTT. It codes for CATLDLRGPSSYNSPLHF.